These 28 T cell receptor beta chains were sequenced from one sample in a study of blood T cell repertoires in COVID-19. Sequencing was performed with immunoSEQ multiplex PCR; in TCRdb, only in-frame clones are kept and a portion is missing. Here the sample spans 300,000 to 350,000 clones, over 85% being singletons. Sequencing was carried out using peripheral blood. These receptors all stem from a woman aged 60-75 years with COVID-19, enrolled during active disease.

This clone was recorded only once. The genes are TRBV5-1 and TRBJ1-1; D may be TRBD1 (6 bases). The germline CDR1 and CDR2 sequences are SGHRS and YFSETQ. Trimming took off 0 bases at V and 4 bases at J, with 10 bases between the two ends. The CDR3 covers 14 residues. The chain's CDR3 is CASSLVTGFTEAFF. The DNA of the CDR3 is TGCGCCAGCAGCTTGGTAACAGGGTTCACTGAAGCTTTCTTT.

This chain connects TRBV25-1 to TRBJ2-7, with a weak D call TRBD2 (7 bases). V was pared by 4 bases and J by 8 bases, with 12 bases between. The CDR3 has 12 amino acids. Germline V gives CDR1 MGHDK, CDR2 SYGVNS. CDR3 in amino acids: CASSGNGGQQYF. In DNA form, the CDR3 reads TGTGCCAGCAGTGGGAACGGGGGGCAGCAGTACTTC.

This rearrangement joins TRBV5-8 to TRBJ2-7; D ambiguous. The V end was cut by 5 bases, the J end by 6 bases, with 9 bases between. The CDR3 runs to 11 residues. Per germline, CDR1 SGHTS and CDR2 YDEGEE. The chain's CDR3 is CASRRMGEQYF. CDR3 nucleotides: TGTGCCAGCAGGAGGATGGGCGAGCAGTACTTC.

The chain employs TRBV20-1 and TRBJ1-2; 9 nucleotides align to TRBD1. Germline CDR1 is DFQATT and CDR2 is SNEGSKA (reference sequence). Trimming removed 6 bases from V and 7 bases from J; junction bases left unmatched: 3. The CDR3 is made up of 11 amino acids. CDR3 sequence (DNA): TGCAGTGCGGACAGGGGTCTTGGCTACACCTTC. Residues: CSADRGLGYTF.

The chain is built from TRBV7-9 and TRBJ2-5; 8 positions match TRBD2. The V and J ends lost 6 bases and 5 bases, in that order; junction bases with no gene match: 11. The CDR3 spans 15 residues. Germline values: CDR1 SEHNR, CDR2 FQNEAQ (reference sequence). CDR3: CASSQTSVGSETQYF. Here the CDR3 DNA reads TGTGCCAGCAGTCAGACTAGCGTCGGTTCTGAGACCCAGTACTTC.

The chain is built from TRBV5-1 and TRBJ1-3, with D tentatively TRBD1 (6 bases). Germline V lookup: CDR1 SGHRS, CDR2 YFSETQ. The CDR3 extends over 15 amino acids. V was trimmed by 2 bases and J by 4 bases, leaving 13 bases between them. The CDR3 is CASSFGGAEGNTIYF. CDR3 coding DNA: TGCGCCAGCAGCTTTGGGGGGGCAGAAGGAAACACCATATATTTT.

This clone was seen a few times. This chain uses TRBV3-1 (or the pseudogene TRBV3-2) with TRBJ2-7; 7 positions agree with TRBD1. V dropped 3 bases and J dropped 2; count of bases not matched to a gene: 7. Looked up from germline, CDR1 is LGHDT and CDR2 is YNNKEL (reference sequence). This CDR3 has 15 residues. The CDR3 is CASSHSQGEPYEQYF. CDR3 nucleotide sequence: TGTGCCAGCAGCCATAGCCAGGGGGAACCCTACGAGCAGTACTTC.

The V call is TRBV7-9, the J call TRBJ1-1; the D is unclear. V was pared by 1 base and J by 0 bases, with 12 bases between. The V gene's germline CDR1 is SEHNR and CDR2 FQNEAQ (reference sequence). The CDR3 is 16 amino acids. In nucleotides, the CDR3 is TGTGCCAGCAGCTTAGTGGGCAGGCCTTTGAACACTGAAGCTTTCTTT. It specifies CASSLVGRPLNTEAFF. The full variable domain, its missing parts supplied by reference TRBV7-9 and TRBJ1-1, is DTGVSQNPRHKITKRGQNVTFRCDPISEHNRLYWYRQTLGQGPEFLTYFQNEAQLEKSRLLSDRFSAERPKGSFSTLEIQRTEQGDSAMYLCASSLVGRPLNTEAFFGQGTRLTVV.

The CDR3 spells CASSLQGGGNEKLFF. The CDR3 region has the DNA TGTGCCAGCAGTTTACAGGGGGGAGGTAATGAAAAACTGTTTTTT. This chain connects TRBV28 to TRBJ1-4; 7 bases are shared with TRBD1. The length of the CDR3 is 15 residues. The V and J ends lost 2 bases and 4 bases, in that order; junction bases with no gene match: 4. Germline assignment: CDR1 MDHEN and CDR2 SYDVKM. The entire variable domain, with the rest obtained from reference TRBV28 and TRBJ1-4, is as follows: DVKVTQSSRYLVKRTGEKVFLECVQDMDHENMFWYRQDPGLGLRLIYFSYDVKMKEKGDIPEGYSVSREKKERFSLILESASTNQTSMYLCASSLQGGGNEKLFFGSGTQLSVL.

V and J are TRBV19 and TRBJ2-5; 15 positions match TRBD2. V dropped 4 bases and J dropped 5; count of bases not matched to a gene: 8. The length of the CDR3 is 17 residues. The germline V gene encodes CDR1 LNHDA and CDR2 SQIVND (reference sequence). CDR3 loop: CASSNGLAGGPYETQYF. The CDR3, as DNA: TGTGCCAGTAGTAACGGACTAGCGGGGGGGCCGTATGAGACCCAGTACTTC.

This clone was seen a single time. This rearrangement joins TRBV18 to TRBJ2-5; D remains unclear. Germline lookup yields CDR1 KGHSH and CDR2 LQKENI. The CDR3 contains 14 residues. The V and J ends lost 3 bases and 5 bases respectively, with 13 bases between them. The CDR3 sequence: CASSPLLQVETQYF. CDR3 DNA sequence: TGTGCCAGCTCACCTTTACTCCAGGTCGAGACCCAGTACTTC. The full variable domain, in which reference TRBV18 and TRBJ2-5 provide the parts outside the CDR3, is NAGVMQNPRHLVRRRGQEARLRCSPMKGHSHVYWYRQLPEEGLKFMVYLQKENIIDESGMPKERFSAEFPKEGPSILRIQQVVRGDSAAYFCASSPLLQVETQYFGPGTRLLVL.

The gene calls are TRBV5-1 and TRBJ1-2; 9 nucleotides agree with TRBD1. Trimming removed 0 bases from V and 12 bases from J; junction bases left unmatched: 9. CDR3 length equals 14 residues. Germline V gene data show CDR1 as SGHRS and CDR2 as YFSETQ. CDR3 residues: CASSLGDRAGLNTF. In nucleotides, the CDR3 is TGCGCCAGCAGCTTGGGGGACAGGGCAGGACTCAACACCTTC.

V is TRBV5-4 and J is TRBJ1-1, with a possible D match to TRBD1 (5 bases). The V gene lost 2 bases and the J gene lost 1 base, with 15 bases spanning the gap. Germline-derived CDR1 and CDR2 are SGHNT and YYREEE (reference sequence). CDR3 size: 16 residues. For the CDR3, the DNA is TGTGCCAGCAGCTTCTTCCACGGGGGAGGGAACACTGAAGCTTTCTTT. Translation: CASSFFHGGGNTEAFF.

The chain joins TRBV12-3 or TRBV12-4 to TRBJ1-1; D gene unclear. The CDR3 runs 11 residues. V shed 6 bases and J shed 4 bases, with 6 bases lying between them. CDR3 residues: CASSTSTEAFF. The CDR3 nucleotides are TGTGCCAGCAGCACGAGCACTGAAGCTTTCTTT.

The rearrangement uses TRBV18 and TRBJ1-4; 10 bases line up with TRBD1. This CDR3 has 17 residues. From germline, CDR1 is KGHSH and CDR2 LQKENI. The J segment lost 7 bases and the V segment lost 3 bases, leaving 11 bases of the junction unmatched. CDR3 amino acids: CASSPPGTGVTREKLFF. For the CDR3, the DNA is TGTGCCAGCTCACCCCCCGGGACAGGGGTTACGCGTGAAAAACTGTTTTTT. The complete variable domain, with remaining parts taken from reference TRBV18 and TRBJ1-4, reads NAGVMQNPRHLVRRRGQEARLRCSPMKGHSHVYWYRQLPEEGLKFMVYLQKENIIDESGMPKERFSAEFPKEGPSILRIQQVVRGDSAAYFCASSPPGTGVTREKLFFGSGTQLSVL.

The rearrangement uses TRBV28 and TRBJ2-7, with TRBD2 matching 7 bases. The germline V gene has CDR1 MDHEN and CDR2 SYDVKM. CDR3 length equals 13 residues. Germline trimming cut 8 bases from V and 5 bases from J; bases unmatched to any gene: 9. CDR3 sequence reads: CASLRGWVDEQYF. The CDR3 DNA reads TGTGCCAGCCTGCGGGGGTGGGTGGACGAGCAGTACTTC.

V and J are TRBV2 and TRBJ1-5; D unresolved. Between the trimmed V and J ends, which lost 6 bases and 1 base, there was a span of 10 bases. Per germline, CDR1 SNHLY and CDR2 FYNNEI. The CDR3 has 14 residues. The CDR3: CASRPRGSNQPQHF. The CDR3 bases are TGTGCCAGCAGACCTCGAGGAAGCAATCAGCCCCAGCATTTT.

This clone has a handful of counts. The V gene is TRBV7-9, the J gene TRBJ1-5; 9 bases line up with TRBD1. This CDR3 has 16 residues. The trim removed 5 bases at V and 0 bases at J, leaving 5 bases unmatched. The V gene's germline CDR1 is SEHNR and CDR2 FQNEAQ (reference sequence). The CDR3 protein is CASSRDREYSNQPQHF. The CDR3 DNA follows: TGTGCCAGCAGCCGGGACAGGGAATATAGCAATCAGCCCCAGCATTTT.

This chain links TRBV27 with TRBJ2-7; 16 nucleotides agree with TRBD2. This CDR3 is 16 amino acids long. Trimming at V came to 4 bases and at J to 2 bases, leaving 2 bases not matched to a gene. CDR1 is MNHEY, CDR2 SMNVEV, per germline (reference sequence). The CDR3 region is CASSSGTSGGAYEQYF. Written as DNA, the CDR3 is TGTGCCAGCAGTTCCGGGACTAGCGGGGGGGCCTACGAGCAGTACTTC.

Only a few counts were recorded for this clone. This chain connects TRBV5-1 to TRBJ2-2; tentative D call: TRBD2 (5 bases). Germline loops: CDR1 SGHRS, CDR2 YFSETQ. The V end lost 0 bases, the J end lost 7 bases, and 13 bases lay between the germline ends. The CDR3 has 15 residues. CDR3 region: CASSLDPGGHGELFF. CDR3 coding DNA: TGCGCCAGCAGCTTGGACCCGGGCGGGCACGGGGAGCTGTTTTTT. The full variable domain, its missing parts supplied by reference TRBV5-1 and TRBJ2-2, is KAGVTQTPRYLIKTRGQQVTLSCSPISGHRSVSWYQQTPGQGLQFLFEYFSETQRNKGNFPGRFSGRQFSNSRSEMNVSTLELGDSALYLCASSLDPGGHGELFFGEGSRLTVL.

Concerning this clone itself: Other DNA variants within this sample encode the same CDR3. V and J are TRBV7-3 and TRBJ1-1; tentative D call: TRBD1 (5 bases). Germline V gene lookup returns CDR1 SGHTA and CDR2 FQGTGA. The V end was cut by 4 bases, the J end by 2 bases, with 8 bases between. The CDR3 spans 13 residues. DNA for the CDR3: TGTGCCAGCAGCTCTCAGGGAAACACTGAAGCTTTCTTT. This sequence encodes CASSSQGNTEAFF.

V gene TRBV6-5 combines with J gene TRBJ2-7; D is perhaps TRBD2 (6 bases). The CDR3 covers 16 residues. Germline values: CDR1 MNHEY, CDR2 SVGAGI. V gave up 1 base and J gave up 0 bases, with 13 bases separating them. CDR3 coding DNA: TGTGCCAGCAGTTACTATTCCCGGGGGAGCTCCTACGAGCAGTACTTC. As protein: CASSYYSRGSSYEQYF.

The V and J genes are TRBV7-9 and TRBJ2-3; 8 bases are a match to TRBD2. V gave up 3 bases and J gave up 4 bases; unmatched junction bases: 6. Germline lookup yields CDR1 SEHNR and CDR2 FQNEAQ (reference sequence). This CDR3 is 15 amino acids long. The CDR3 nucleotides read TGTGCCAGCAGCTTCCGCGGGGGGCGCGCAGATACGCAGTATTTT. The encoded protein is CASSFRGGRADTQYF.

This chain links TRBV27 with TRBJ2-5, with 7 positions matching TRBD2. From germline, CDR1 is MNHEY and CDR2 SMNVEV (reference sequence). The ends lost 4 bases at V and 5 bases at J; junction bases unmatched: 7. The CDR3 consists of 14 residues. CDR3 residues: CASSSPGGRETQYF. CDR3 nucleotide sequence: TGTGCCAGCAGTTCACCCGGGGGGAGGGAGACCCAGTACTTC.

This clone was counted a single time. The V gene is TRBV4-1, the J gene TRBJ1-3; unclear D gene. This CDR3 spans 14 amino acids. V gave up 3 bases and J gave up 10 bases, with 16 bases separating them. Germline CDR1 is MGHRA and CDR2 is YSYEKL. The CDR3 sequence is CASSQERVVATIYF. CDR3 in DNA: TGCGCCAGCAGCCAGGAGCGGGTAGTGGCGACCATATATTTT.

There are a few counts of this clone. The chain recombines TRBV29-1 with TRBJ1-2; no firm D call. CDR1 SQVTM and CDR2 ANQGSEA come from the germline V gene. The CDR3 runs 14 residues. The CDR3 nucleotides are TGCAGAGACGAGGCGGGCGGGCCTGAGGATGGCTACACCTTC. It specifies CRDEAGGPEDGYTF.

The CDR3 reads CASRLRTGLNTEAFF. CDR3 nucleotides: TGTGCCAGCAGACTCCGGACAGGACTGAACACTGAAGCTTTCTTT. V usage is TRBV2 and J usage is TRBJ1-1, with 7 bases fitting TRBD1. The CDR3 has 15 residues. Per germline, CDR1 SNHLY and CDR2 FYNNEI. With 6 bases clipped from V and 0 bases from J, the junction kept 7 bases outside the gene matches.

This chain connects TRBV12-5 to TRBJ2-1; tentative D call: TRBD1 (6 bases). Germline CDR1 is LGHNT and CDR2 is FRNRAP. The CDR3 runs 16 residues. V lost 3 bases to trimming and J lost 0 bases, with 12 bases between them. CDR3 protein: CASGLGPDSSYNEQFF. In DNA form, the CDR3 reads TGTGCTAGTGGTTTAGGTCCGGACAGCTCCTACAATGAGCAGTTCTTC.